The clone carrying this T cell receptor (beta chain) was counted between two and nine times. Its target is not known. A second PCR of roughly 7 to 11 cycles used a sample-barcoded 5' primer and a J-beta primer mix. A tag from a template-switch adaptor with 12 random nucleotides marked each cDNA molecule. One entry per CDR3 protein, called by TCRdb with MiXCR from the 5' RACE reads. The data contain about a million distinct CDR3 sequences, just over 50% of them singletons. This record belongs to a study of blood T cells in healthy people across ages. Study-wide results and limits: In older individuals, TCR beta diversity per million T cells was lower, falling roughly linearly with age. Donor CMV status, an unknown factor, possibly confounded changes in expanded clonotypes.

V was cut by 4 bases and J by 7 bases, with 23 bases left in between. CDR3 length equals 17 residues. The germline CDR1 and CDR2 sequences are MNHEY and SMNVEV (reference sequence). The clonotype originates from a woman aged 60 to 75 in good health. The sequenced material came from blood. V and J are TRBV27 and TRBJ2-1; D tentatively reads TRBD1 or TRBD2 (6 bases each). The CDR3 protein is CASSSIRGDDLINEQFF. CDR3 nucleotides: TGTGCCAGCAGTTCCATAAGGGGGGATGATCTTATTAATGAGCAGTTCTTC.